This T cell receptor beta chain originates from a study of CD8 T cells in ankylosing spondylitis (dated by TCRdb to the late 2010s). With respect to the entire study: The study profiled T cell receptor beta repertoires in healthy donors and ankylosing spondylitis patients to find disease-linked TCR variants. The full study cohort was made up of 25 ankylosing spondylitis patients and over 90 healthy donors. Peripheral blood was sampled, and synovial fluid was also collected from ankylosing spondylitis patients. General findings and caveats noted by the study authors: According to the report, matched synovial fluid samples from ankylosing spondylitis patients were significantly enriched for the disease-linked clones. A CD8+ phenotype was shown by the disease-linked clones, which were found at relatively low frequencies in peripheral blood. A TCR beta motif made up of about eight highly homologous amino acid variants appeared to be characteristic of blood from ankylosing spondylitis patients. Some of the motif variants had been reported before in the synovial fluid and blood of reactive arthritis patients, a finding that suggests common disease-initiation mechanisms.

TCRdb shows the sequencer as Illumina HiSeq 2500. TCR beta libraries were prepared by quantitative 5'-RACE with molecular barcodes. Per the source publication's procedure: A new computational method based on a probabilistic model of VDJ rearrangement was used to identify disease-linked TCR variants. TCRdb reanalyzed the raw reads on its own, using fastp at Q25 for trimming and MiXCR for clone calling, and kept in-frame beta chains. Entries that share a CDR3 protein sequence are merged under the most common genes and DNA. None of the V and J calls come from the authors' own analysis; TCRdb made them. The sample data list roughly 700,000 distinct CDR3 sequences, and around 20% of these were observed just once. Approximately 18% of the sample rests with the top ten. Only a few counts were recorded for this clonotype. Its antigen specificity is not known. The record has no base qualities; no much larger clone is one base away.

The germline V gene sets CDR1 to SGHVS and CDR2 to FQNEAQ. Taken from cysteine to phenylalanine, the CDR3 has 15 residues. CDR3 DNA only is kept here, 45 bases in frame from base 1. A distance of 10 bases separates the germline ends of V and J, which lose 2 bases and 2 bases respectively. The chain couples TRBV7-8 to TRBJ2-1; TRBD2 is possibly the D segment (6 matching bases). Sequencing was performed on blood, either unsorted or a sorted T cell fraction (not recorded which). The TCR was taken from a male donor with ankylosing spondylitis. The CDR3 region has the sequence CASSLTRDPYNEQFF. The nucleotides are TGTGCCAGCAGCTTAACGCGGGACCCCTACAATGAGCAGTTCTTC. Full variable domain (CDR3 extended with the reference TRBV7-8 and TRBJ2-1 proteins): GAGVSQSPRYKVAKRGQDVALRCDPISGHVSLFWYQQALGQGPEFLTYFQNEAQLDKSGLPSDRFFAERPEGSVSTLKIQRTQQEDSAVYLCASSLTRDPYNEQFFGPGTRLTVL.